This T cell receptor (beta chain) was recorded in a study of CD8 T cells in Susac syndrome. CD8+ and CD4+ T cells from blood underwent TCR beta sequencing. Negative isolation yielded the CD8+ and CD4+ T cells, while FACS enriched the TEMRA cells. The count of this clonotype is one. Trimming pared 7 bases from V and 5 bases from J, leaving 17 bases between. CDR3 length: 13 amino acids. Germline CDR1 reads DFQATT; CDR2 reads SNEGSKA (reference sequence). RNA, at 0.5 to 1 ug, was reverse transcribed with random hexamers. The method of amplification for TCR beta CDR3 was immunoSEQ multiplex PCR, covering 54 Vbeta and 13 Jbeta. TCRdb analysed the immunoSEQ multiplex PCR reads with MiXCR anew, one entry per CDR3 protein. Of about 130,000 distinct CDR3 sequences listed, over 85% are singletons.

Sequenced sample: CD8+ T cells from PBMCs. V usage is TRBV20-1 and J usage is TRBJ2-5; D is uncertain. The clonotype originates from a human donor with multiple sclerosis. The CDR3 DNA reads TGCAGTGTGCACGACCCCAGCGAGGAGACCCAGTACTTC. Translating gives CSVHDPSEETQYF.